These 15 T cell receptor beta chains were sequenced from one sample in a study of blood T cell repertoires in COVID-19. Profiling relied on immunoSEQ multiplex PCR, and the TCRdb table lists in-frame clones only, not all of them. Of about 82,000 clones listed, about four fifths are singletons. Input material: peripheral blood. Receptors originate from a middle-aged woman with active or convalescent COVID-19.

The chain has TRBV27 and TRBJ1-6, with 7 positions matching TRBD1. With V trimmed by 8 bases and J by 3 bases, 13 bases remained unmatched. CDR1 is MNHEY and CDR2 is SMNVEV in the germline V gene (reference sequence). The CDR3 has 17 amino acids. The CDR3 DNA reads TGTGCCAGCCCTGGGACAGAACAACGGGACTATAATTCACCCCTCCACTTT. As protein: CASPGTEQRDYNSPLHF.

The CDR3 nucleotides read TGTGCCAGCAGTGTATACAGGGGCAATGAGCAGTTCTTC. Its translation: CASSVYRGNEQFF. V and J are TRBV6-4 and TRBJ2-1; 7 nucleotides match TRBD1. CDR1 and CDR2 from the germline V gene are MRHNA and SNTAGT. The V and J ends lost 4 bases and 6 bases, in that order; junction bases with no gene match: 3. The CDR3 length is 13 residues.

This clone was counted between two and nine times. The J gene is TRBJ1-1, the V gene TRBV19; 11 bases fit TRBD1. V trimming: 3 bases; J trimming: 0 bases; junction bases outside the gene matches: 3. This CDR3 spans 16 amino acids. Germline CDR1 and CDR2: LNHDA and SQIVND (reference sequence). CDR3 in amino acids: CASSIRTGGLNTEAFF. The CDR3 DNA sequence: TGTGCCAGTAGTATTCGGACAGGGGGCTTGAACACTGAAGCTTTCTTT.

The CDR3 spells CAMGGQVIETQYF. CDR3 DNA: TGTGCCATGGGGGGACAGGTGATCGAGACCCAGTACTTC. The V gene is TRBV10-3, the J gene TRBJ2-5; TRBD1 aligns across 8 bases. This CDR3 is 13 amino acids long. Germline trimming cut 9 bases from V and 5 bases from J; bases unmatched to any gene: 8. Germline-derived CDR1 and CDR2 are ENHRY and SYGVKD.

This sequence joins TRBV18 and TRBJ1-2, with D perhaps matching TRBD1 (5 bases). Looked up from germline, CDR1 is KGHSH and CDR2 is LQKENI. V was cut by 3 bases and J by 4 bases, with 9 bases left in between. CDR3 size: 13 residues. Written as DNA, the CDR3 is TGTGCCAGCTCACCGAAGGGGTTCTATGGCTACACCTTC. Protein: CASSPKGFYGYTF.

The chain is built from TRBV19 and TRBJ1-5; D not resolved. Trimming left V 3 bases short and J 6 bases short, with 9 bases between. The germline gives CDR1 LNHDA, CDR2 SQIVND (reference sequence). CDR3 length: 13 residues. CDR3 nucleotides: TGTGCCAGTAGTATTGAGGCTGTTCAGCCCCAGCATTTT. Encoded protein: CASSIEAVQPQHF.

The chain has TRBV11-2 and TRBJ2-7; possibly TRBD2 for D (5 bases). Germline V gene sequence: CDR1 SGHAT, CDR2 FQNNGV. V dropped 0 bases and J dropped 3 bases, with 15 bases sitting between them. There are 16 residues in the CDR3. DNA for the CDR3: TGTGCCAGCAGCTTAGATCGGGGTCTTAAAGGCTACGAGCAGTACTTC. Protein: CASSLDRGLKGYEQYF.

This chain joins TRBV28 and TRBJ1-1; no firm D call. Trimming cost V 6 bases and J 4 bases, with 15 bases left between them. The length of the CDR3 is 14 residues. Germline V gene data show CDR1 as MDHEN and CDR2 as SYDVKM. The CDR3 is CASRPNIPLTEAFF. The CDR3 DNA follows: TGTGCCAGCAGGCCGAACATCCCTCTCACTGAAGCTTTCTTT.

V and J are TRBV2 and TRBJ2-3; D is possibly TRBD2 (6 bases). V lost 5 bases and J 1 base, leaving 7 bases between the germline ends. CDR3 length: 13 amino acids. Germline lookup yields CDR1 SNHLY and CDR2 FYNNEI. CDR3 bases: TGTGCCAGCAGTACGGGGGGCACAGATACGCAGTATTTT. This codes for CASSTGGTDTQYF. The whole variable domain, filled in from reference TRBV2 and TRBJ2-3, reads EPEVTQTPSHQVTQMGQEVILRCVPISNHLYFYWYRQILGQKVEFLVSFYNNEISEKSEIFDDQFSVERPDGSNFTLKIRSTKLEDSAMYFCASSTGGTDTQYFGPGTRLTVL.

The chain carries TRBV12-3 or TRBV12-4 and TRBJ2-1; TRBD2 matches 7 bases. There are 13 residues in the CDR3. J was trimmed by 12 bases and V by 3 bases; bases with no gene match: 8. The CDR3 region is CASSFDFGGGQFF. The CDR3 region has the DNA TGTGCCAGCAGTTTTGATTTCGGCGGGGGGCAGTTCTTC.

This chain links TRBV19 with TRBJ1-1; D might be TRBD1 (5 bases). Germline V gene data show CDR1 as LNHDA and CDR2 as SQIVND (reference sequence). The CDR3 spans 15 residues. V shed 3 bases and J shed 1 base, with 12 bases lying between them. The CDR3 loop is CASSILRTQNTEAFF. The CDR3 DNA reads TGTGCCAGTAGTATCCTCCGGACACAGAACACTGAAGCTTTCTTT.

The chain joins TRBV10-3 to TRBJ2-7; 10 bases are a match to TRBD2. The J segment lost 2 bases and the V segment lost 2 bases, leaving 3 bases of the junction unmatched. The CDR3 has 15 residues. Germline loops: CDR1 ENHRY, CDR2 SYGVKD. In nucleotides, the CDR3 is TGTGCCATCAGTGAGGCTAGCGGGGGTACCTACGAGCAGTACTTC. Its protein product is CAISEASGGTYEQYF.

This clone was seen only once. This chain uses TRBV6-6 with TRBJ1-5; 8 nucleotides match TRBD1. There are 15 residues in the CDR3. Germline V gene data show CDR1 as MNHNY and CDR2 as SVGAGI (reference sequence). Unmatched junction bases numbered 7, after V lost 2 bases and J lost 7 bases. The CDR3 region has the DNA TGTGCCAGCAGTTACGGGTCCAGACAGGGGCAGCCCCAGCATTTT. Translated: CASSYGSRQGQPQHF.

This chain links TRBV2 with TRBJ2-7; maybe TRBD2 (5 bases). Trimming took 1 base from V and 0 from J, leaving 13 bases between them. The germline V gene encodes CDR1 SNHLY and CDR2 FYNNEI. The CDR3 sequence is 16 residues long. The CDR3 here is CASSEEAAANSYEQYF. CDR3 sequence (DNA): TGTGCCAGCAGTGAAGAAGCGGCAGCCAACTCCTACGAGCAGTACTTC.

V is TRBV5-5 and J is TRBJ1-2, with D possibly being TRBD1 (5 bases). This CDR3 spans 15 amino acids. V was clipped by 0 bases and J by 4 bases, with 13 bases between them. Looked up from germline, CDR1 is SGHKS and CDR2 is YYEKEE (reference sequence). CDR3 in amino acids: CASSLGPGLTYGYTF. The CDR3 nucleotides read TGTGCCAGCAGCTTGGGACCGGGACTTACCTATGGCTACACCTTC.